This record concerns one T cell receptor beta chain sequence. Its specificity is not known. CDR3 size: 15 residues. Germline V gives CDR1 LNHDA, CDR2 SQIVND (reference sequence). V lost 3 bases to trimming and J lost 4 bases, with 15 bases between them. The sample originates from a study of T cell responses to AZD1222 COVID-19 vaccine. Study findings and constraints: The donors showed a predominance of white British ancestry and of females, with possible underestimation of clonal diversity.

Profiled with immunoSEQ multiplex PCR; TCRdb holds only in-frame clones, not every one. The data show over 60,000 clones, around nine tenths seen once. The input for sequencing was peripheral blood, taken on day 0 of AZD1222 vaccination. This TCR derives from an adult in good health. This chain uses TRBV19 with TRBJ1-1; D gene ambiguous. The CDR3 DNA is TGTGCCAGTAGTATTAGTAGTCTGATGAGCACTGAAGCTTTCTTT. It encodes CASSISSLMSTEAFF.